These T cell receptor beta chains were read from a single sample in a study of cytomegalovirus exposure and HLA in healthy donors. The table came from immunoSEQ multiplex PCR; TCRdb's copy has only in-frame clones and leaves some out. Among more than 75,000 clones listed, 70% to 90% were seen once. The sequenced material came from PBMCs. The receptor source for this set is a young woman in good health and CMV-seropositive. Each CDR3 is given with its conserved first and last residue. Fields, in order: CDR3 length, V gene, J gene, CDR3 protein.

len: 15
v_gene: TRBV5-6
j_gene: TRBJ2-3
CDR3aa: CASSDTGTVTDTQYF

len: 12
v_gene: TRBV28
j_gene: TRBJ2-3
CDR3aa: CASSPPGDTQYF

len: 15
v_gene: TRBV5-1
j_gene: TRBJ2-7
CDR3aa: CASSAGTQGAHEQYF

len: 14
v_gene: TRBV5-1
j_gene: TRBJ2-3
CDR3aa: CASTPDTAGDTQYF

len: 13
v_gene: TRBV15
j_gene: TRBJ2-1
CDR3aa: CATSVRSYNEQFF

len: 17
v_gene: TRBV2
j_gene: TRBJ2-2
CDR3aa: CASSERERAANTGELFF

len: 13
v_gene: TRBV30
j_gene: TRBJ2-1
CDR3aa: CAWGTGGRNEQFF

len: 14
v_gene: TRBV5-1
j_gene: TRBJ2-2
CDR3aa: CASSWDSRTGELFF

len: 12
v_gene: TRBV30
j_gene: TRBJ1-1
CDR3aa: CAWSVLAVEAFF

len: 16
v_gene: TRBV14
j_gene: TRBJ1-1
CDR3aa: CASSQNTGVMNTEAFF

len: 13
v_gene: TRBV6-5
j_gene: TRBJ2-7
CDR3aa: CASRRDREYEQYF

len: 15
v_gene: TRBV11-2
j_gene: TRBJ1-1
CDR3aa: CASSPRTGGNTEAFF

len: 16
v_gene: TRBV4-1
j_gene: TRBJ1-4
CDR3aa: CASSHLQGAGNEKLFF

len: 14
v_gene: TRBV6-1
j_gene: TRBJ1-6
CDR3aa: CASSETGGDSPLHF

len: 15
v_gene: TRBV13
j_gene: TRBJ2-3
CDR3aa: CASSSRMISTDTQYF

len: 15
v_gene: TRBV7-3
j_gene: TRBJ2-4
CDR3aa: CASSREGARGNIQYF

len: 15
v_gene: TRBV23-1
j_gene: TRBJ1-1
CDR3aa: CASRTQGRRNTEAFF